These T cell receptor beta chains were read from a single sample in a study of blood T cell repertoires in COVID-19. The repertoire was sequenced with immunoSEQ multiplex PCR; TCRdb's copy has only in-frame clones and lacks some. The sample lists approximately 190,000 clones; approximately 91% were seen once. Sequencing used peripheral blood. The receptors originated from a man between 65 and 85 years old with active or convalescent COVID-19. The conserved cysteine and the conserved F or W are not part of the CDR3 here.

>TRBV2|13|TRBJ1-6
ASSEAGQGYSPLH
>TRBV29-1|8|TRBJ2-1
SAGWNEQF
>TRBV5-1|13|TRBJ2-2
ASSLGGTNTGELF
>TRBV28|19|TRBJ2-7
ASSFFLTWGRSGPQIYEQY
>TRBV7-9|12|TRBJ2-5
ASSRTSGQETQY
>TRBV5-8|13|TRBJ2-3
ASSPGDPLSHTQY
>TRBV18|12|TRBJ2-3
ASSPGVAGDTQY
>TRBV2|13|TRBJ1-4
ASSEARAGGEKLF
>TRBV9|11|TRBJ2-3
ASSTADRETQY
>TRBV5-4|12|TRBJ1-2
ASSFSQGAVGYT
>TRBV19|14|TRBJ2-1
ASSIQAGGSYNEQF
>TRBV12-3/TRBV12-4|11|TRBJ1-1
ASSLGIQGTAF
>TRBV11-2|11|TRBJ1-4
ASSLSTGEKLF
>TRBV5-1|12|TRBJ2-7
ASSLARGAYEQY
>TRBV5-4|12|TRBJ1-2
ASSRDSLGYGYT
>TRBV30|13|TRBJ1-1
AWSPGQGRNTEAF
>TRBV4-1|12|TRBJ2-7
ASSRLAGVNEQY
>TRBV6-4|10|TRBJ1-2
ASRDRVGGYT
>TRBV7-6|11|TRBJ2-3
ASSSQGRDTQY
>TRBV3-1/TRBV3-2|13|TRBJ2-1
ASSQALAGAHEQF
>TRBV5-8|10|TRBJ2-5
ASSRQEETQY
>TRBV2|12|TRBJ1-5
ATSGEGNNQPQH
>TRBV7-2|13|TRBJ1-1
ASSLVGGAKTEAF
>TRBV28|11|TRBJ1-6
ASSFRGDSPLH
>TRBV19|12|TRBJ2-2
ASSIRQGFGELF
>TRBV7-8|15|TRBJ2-1
ASSFHPSQGQVNEQF
>TRBV2|12|TRBJ2-7
ASIPGGAPYEQY
>TRBV9|19|TRBJ2-6
ASSLPLSAGNPTSGANVLT
>TRBV4-3|12|TRBJ2-1
ASSTGASYNEQF
>TRBV6-5|12|TRBJ2-3
ASSSTGVPDTQY
>TRBV7-2|12|TRBJ1-2
ASTTSLGFDGYT
>TRBV3-1/TRBV3-2|13|TRBJ1-2
ASSPPGQGAYGYT
>TRBV19|11|TRBJ1-2
ASTGQGRNGYT
>TRBV6-4|16|TRBJ2-1
ASSDPRLAGGPYNEQF
>TRBV28|13|TRBJ2-7
ASSSPGSTSYEQY
>TRBV28|11|TRBJ1-5
AIGWGTNQPQH
>TRBV10-3|10|TRBJ1-1
ATGQGNTEAF
>TRBV9|11|TRBJ2-2
ASSVGQTGELF
>TRBV20-1|9|TRBJ2-7
SARDRGEQY
>TRBV21-1|10|TRBJ1-1
ASRRQGTEAF
>TRBV6-5|13|TRBJ2-7
AIFRGTSGIHEQY
>TRBV18|13|TRBJ2-6
ASSTGGTGANVLT
>TRBV10-3|13|TRBJ1-5
AISVRHDSNQPQH
>TRBV19|11|TRBJ1-2
ASSIAREYGYT
>TRBV19|11|TRBJ2-1
ASRQGAYNEQF
>TRBV30|16|TRBJ2-1
AWSLRTGFASSYNEQF
>TRBV20-1|12|TRBJ1-3
SASLGSGGNTIY
>TRBV9|13|TRBJ1-5
ASSSFAANGQPQH
>TRBV9|13|TRBJ2-5
ASSGWGPQGETQY
>TRBV27|14|TRBJ2-1
ASSPAGLYPDNEQF
>TRBV6-1|12|TRBJ2-5
ASSEGRTTETQY
>TRBV6-5|12|TRBJ1-2
ASSRAEGLYGYT
>TRBV12-3/TRBV12-4|11|TRBJ1-1
ASSFRGNTEAF